What follows are 24 T cell receptor beta chains derived from one specimen sequenced in a study of CD8 T cells in ankylosing spondylitis. TCRdb used MiXCR to reprocess the 5' RACE reads, holding one entry per CDR3 protein. The sample gives over 150,000 distinct CDR3 sequences, 15% to 20% of which show up once; roughly 4.5% is in the top ten. Specimen: blood, either unsorted or a sorted T cell fraction (not recorded which). Every receptor here comes from a male donor under 35 with ankylosing spondylitis or in good health (not recorded which).

This clonotype was picked up many times. The chain couples TRBV9 to TRBJ2-1; perhaps TRBD2 as D (6 bases). Germline V gene sequence: CDR1 SGDLS, CDR2 YYNGEE. The CDR3 has 16 amino acids. V lost 3 bases and J 2 bases, leaving 15 bases between the germline ends. In DNA form, the CDR3 reads TGTGCCAGCAGCGCTGGAGGGCGGGGTCCCTACAATGAGCAGTTCTTC. Its protein product is CASSAGGRGPYNEQFF.

Many counts were recorded for this clonotype. The chain has TRBV20-1 and TRBJ2-7; the match to TRBD2 covers 10 bases. CDR1 is DFQATT and CDR2 is SNEGSKA in the germline V gene (reference sequence). The CDR3 consists of 15 residues. Trimming at V came to 6 bases and at J to 6 bases, leaving 14 bases not matched to a gene. The CDR3 loop is CSAPPGGTSVREQYF. The CDR3 region has the DNA TGCAGTGCCCCCCCGGGAGGGACTAGCGTGCGCGAGCAGTACTTC.

This clonotype has a count of ten or more. V and J are TRBV24-1 and TRBJ2-3; 7 nucleotides match TRBD2. The CDR3 loop spans 15 amino acids. V lost 4 bases and J lost 1; bases outside the gene matches: 4. The germline V gene encodes CDR1 KGHDR and CDR2 SFDVKD. CDR3 loop: CATSEGLPRTDTQYF. DNA for the CDR3: TGTGCCACCAGTGAGGGACTACCACGCACAGATACGCAGTATTTT.

This clonotype was detected many times. The chain recombines TRBV20-1 with TRBJ1-1; the D is unclear. CDR3 length: 14 residues. Per the germline V gene, CDR1 is DFQATT and CDR2 is SNEGSKA (reference sequence). V shed 2 bases and J shed 1 base, with 11 bases lying between them. The CDR3 loop is CSARSGRENTEAFF. For the CDR3, the DNA is TGCAGTGCTAGATCAGGCCGGGAGAACACTGAAGCTTTCTTT.

V is TRBV7-9 and J is TRBJ1-4; D gene uncertain. This CDR3 has 11 residues. Trimming removed 2 bases from V and 10 bases from J, with 5 bases in between. The germline gives CDR1 SEHNR, CDR2 FQNEAQ (reference sequence). Here the CDR3 DNA reads TGTGCCAGCAGCTTACTGTCAAAACTGTTTTTT. It encodes CASSLLSKLFF.

CDR3 in amino acids: CSACRTGRDEQFF. CDR3 sequence (DNA): TGCAGTGCCTGCCGGACAGGGAGGGATGAGCAGTTCTTC. V gene TRBV20-1 combines with J gene TRBJ2-1, with TRBD1 as a possible D gene (8 bases). This CDR3 contains 13 residues. With 6 bases removed from V and 8 bases from J, the gap between germline ends came to 17 bases. The germline V gene has CDR1 DFQATT and CDR2 SNEGSKA (reference sequence).

This clonotype was detected many times. This chain links TRBV29-1 with TRBJ1-2, with D unclear. The germline CDR1 and CDR2 sequences are SQVTM and ANQGSEA. CDR3 length: 12 amino acids. V was trimmed by 3 bases and J by 4 bases, leaving 9 bases between them. The CDR3 region has the DNA TGCAGCGTTGAGGGCGGGAGCTATGGCTACACCTTC. It is translated as CSVEGGSYGYTF.

This clonotype was counted many times. The CDR3 nucleotides read TGTGCCAGCTCCCACAGGGGTAACACTGAAGCTTTCTTT. This codes for CASSHRGNTEAFF. V gene TRBV18 combines with J gene TRBJ1-1; 7 nucleotides align to TRBD1. The length of the CDR3 is 13 residues. J was trimmed by 2 bases and V by 6 bases; bases with no gene match: 3. Germline CDR1 reads KGHSH; CDR2 reads LQKENI.

This clonotype was observed many times. V usage is TRBV5-1 and J usage is TRBJ1-4, with 7 nucleotides matching TRBD1. V lost 5 bases to trimming and J lost 8 bases; unmatched junction nucleotides: 12. The CDR3 runs 15 residues. Germline V gene lookup returns CDR1 SGHRS and CDR2 YFSETQ. CDR3 loop: CASRMVGEQGEKLFF. The CDR3 nucleotides read TGCGCCAGCAGGATGGTTGGAGAACAGGGGGAAAAACTGTTTTTT.

This clonotype was recorded many times. The chain has TRBV14 and TRBJ2-1, with a possible D match to TRBD1 (5 bases). There are 17 residues in the CDR3. The V end lost 3 bases, the J end lost 0 bases, and 15 bases lay between the germline ends. Looked up from germline, CDR1 is SGHDN and CDR2 is FVKESK. CDR3 loop: CASSHLPGRDSYNEQFF. DNA of the CDR3: TGTGCCAGCAGCCATCTCCCCGGCAGGGACTCCTACAATGAGCAGTTCTTC.

This clonotype was counted ten times or more. J is TRBJ1-1 and V is TRBV3-1; 8 bases are shared with TRBD1. The V and J ends lost 3 bases and 7 bases, in that order; junction bases with no gene match: 13. From germline, CDR1 is LGHDT and CDR2 YNNKEL (reference sequence). CDR3 length: 16 residues. The CDR3 DNA follows: TGTGCCAGCAGCCACGACAGAATAACAGGGGGTGGTGAAGCTTTCTTT. It specifies CASSHDRITGGGEAFF.

This clonotype showed up many times. The chain combines TRBV6-2 or TRBV6-3 with TRBJ2-5; 7 positions match TRBD1. CDR1 MNHEY and CDR2 SVGEGT come from the germline V gene. V lost 7 bases and J lost 0; bases outside the gene matches: 2. This CDR3 contains 13 residues. CDR3 nucleotides: TGTGCCAGCACGGGACAGAACCAAGAGACCCAGTACTTC. It yields the protein CASTGQNQETQYF.

This clonotype was recorded a few times. The chain has TRBV27 and TRBJ2-6; possible D gene TRBD2, 5 bases. Germline CDR1 MNHEY, CDR2 SMNVEV (reference sequence). Trimming cost V 3 bases and J 0 bases, with 6 bases left between them. CDR3 length: 15 residues. The CDR3 sequence is CASSFAGSGANVLTF. The CDR3 DNA reads as TGTGCCAGCAGTTTCGCGGGCTCTGGGGCCAACGTCCTGACTTTC.

V gene TRBV4-3 combines with J gene TRBJ2-7; no reliable D call. Germline values: CDR1 LGHNA, CDR2 YSLEER. This CDR3 comprises 15 residues. V was cut by 0 bases and J by 0 bases, with 9 bases left in between. DNA for the CDR3: TGCGCCAGCAGCCAAGATGCAGCCAGCTCCTACGAGCAGTACTTC. Its protein product is CASSQDAASSYEQYF.

This clonotype occurred many times. The chain recombines TRBV7-9 with TRBJ2-1; tentative D call: TRBD2 (6 bases). Trimming cost V 4 bases and J 0 bases, with 16 bases left between them. CDR3 length equals 17 residues. The germline V gene has CDR1 SEHNR and CDR2 FQNEAQ (reference sequence). The CDR3 DNA is TGTGCCAGCAGCTCCTATATACGGGAGAGCTCCTACAATGAGCAGTTCTTC. It translates to CASSSYIRESSYNEQFF.

This clonotype was counted at least ten times. The gene calls are TRBV12-3 or TRBV12-4 and TRBJ2-2; D is undetermined. This CDR3 comprises 12 residues. The V gene lost 5 bases and the J gene lost 6 bases, with 7 bases spanning the gap. The CDR3 nucleotides read TGTGCCAGCAGTGGTGTTCCCGGGGAGCTGTTTTTT. This sequence encodes CASSGVPGELFF.

This clonotype appeared many times. The chain employs TRBV3-1 and TRBJ2-1; possible D gene TRBD1, 7 bases. The ends were cut back, 4 bases at V and 12 bases at J, with 13 bases in the middle. Germline CDR1 and CDR2: LGHDT and YNNKEL (reference sequence). This CDR3 comprises 12 residues. This CDR3 reads CASSLEGAWQFF. The CDR3 nucleotides read TGTGCCAGCAGCCTGGAGGGGGCCTGGCAGTTCTTC.

This sequence joins TRBV28 and TRBJ1-3; 9 nucleotides match TRBD1. This CDR3 region has 16 residues. Germline V lookup: CDR1 MDHEN, CDR2 SYDVKM. The junction had 13 bases not matched to a gene; V was cut back by 11 bases and J by 2 bases. CDR3 protein: CAANTGTGRPGNTIYF. For the CDR3, the DNA is TGTGCCGCCAACACCGGGACAGGGAGGCCTGGAAACACCATATATTTT. The entire variable domain, with the rest obtained from reference TRBV28 and TRBJ1-3, is as follows: DVKVTQSSRYLVKRTGEKVFLECVQDMDHENMFWYRQDPGLGLRLIYFSYDVKMKEKGDIPEGYSVSREKKERFSLILESASTNQTSMYLCAANTGTGRPGNTIYFGEGSWLTVV.

This clonotype occurred many times. This chain connects TRBV5-1 to TRBJ2-7; TRBD2 aligns across 11 bases. V was pared by 2 bases and J by 6 bases, with 7 bases of the junction left unmatched. The CDR3 totals 15 residues. Germline lookup yields CDR1 SGHRS and CDR2 YFSETQ. The CDR3 DNA reads as TGCGCCAGCAGCTTACCACTAGCGGGAGTTAGCGAGCAGTACTTC. Amino acids: CASSLPLAGVSEQYF.

The V call is TRBV10-3, the J call TRBJ2-5; possible D gene TRBD1, 6 bases. The CDR3 is made up of 16 amino acids. The germline V gene encodes CDR1 ENHRY and CDR2 SYGVKD. V lost 7 bases to trimming and J lost 4 bases, with 22 bases between them. CDR3 DNA sequence: TGTGCCATCATTGTACGAGGGACAAGACCGGGAGAGACCCAGTACTTC. Translated, it gives CAIIVRGTRPGETQYF.

This clonotype was picked up many times. CDR3 bases: TGTGCCAGCAGCTTAGTCCAGGCCGATGGCTACACCTTC. It codes for CASSLVQADGYTF. The genes are TRBV7-9 and TRBJ1-2; D not certain. V was shortened by 1 base and J by 6 bases, with 9 bases between the two germline ends. This CDR3 has 13 residues. Germline loops: CDR1 SEHNR, CDR2 FQNEAQ (reference sequence).

The chain employs TRBV20-1 and TRBJ2-5; the match to TRBD1 covers 9 bases. The CDR3 has 12 residues. Germline V gene sequence: CDR1 DFQATT, CDR2 SNEGSKA (reference sequence). J gave up 4 bases and V 5 bases, and 2 bases lay outside the gene matches. The CDR3 DNA reads as TGCAGTGCTCAGGACAGGGGAGAGACCCAGTACTTC. Translated: CSAQDRGETQYF.

This clonotype showed up many times. The rearrangement uses TRBV28 and TRBJ2-5; no clear D gene. The CDR3 length is 14 residues. Trimming stripped 7 bases from V and 6 bases from J, with 18 bases between. Germline-derived CDR1 and CDR2 are MDHEN and SYDVKM. The CDR3 here is CASTPLGFVQTQYF. The CDR3 region has the DNA TGTGCCAGCACCCCTCTGGGGTTCGTGCAGACCCAGTACTTC.

This clonotype showed up many times. The gene calls are TRBV28 and TRBJ2-1; tentative D call: TRBD1 (5 bases). This CDR3 has 17 amino acids. CDR1 and CDR2 from the germline V gene are MDHEN and SYDVKM. The V end was cut by 2 bases, the J end by 4 bases, with 18 bases between. In DNA, the CDR3 is TGTGCCAGCAGTTTACCGACAGCCCGAGGATTTTACAATGAGCAGTTCTTC. This encodes CASSLPTARGFYNEQFF.